This note documents a single T cell receptor beta chain sequence. Generated by immunoSEQ multiplex PCR, the TCRdb table keeps only in-frame clones and is missing some. Of roughly 95,000 clones in the sample, more than 45% were seen once. The CDR3 totals 13 residues. CDR1 SEHNR and CDR2 FQNEAQ come from the germline V gene (reference sequence). This sample was included in a study of shared clonotypes between healthy human individuals. Donors included only healthy HIV-negative adults lacking recent acute infections or vaccinations. This chain uses TRBV7-9 with TRBJ2-5, with unresolved D. The J call is uncertain, as TRBJ2-7 better fits the DNA end. The sequenced sample consisted of PBMCs. This TCR derives from a woman aged 40 to 49 in good health. Some clones in this sample may be carry-over from other donors' samples. This CDR3 reads CASSLGPGYEQYF. The CDR3 DNA reads TGTGCCAGCAGCTTGGGTCCCGGCTACGAGCAGTACTTC.